Following are 15 T cell receptor beta chains from one sample sequenced in a study of CD8 T cell repertoires and HIV-1 epitope variants. Sequenced by immunoSEQ multiplex PCR; TCRdb stores in-frame clones only, minus some. Found here are 95,000 or so clones, 60% to 80% of them singletons; the top ten hold around 25%. Material: uncultured baseline CD8+ T cells from peripheral blood mononuclear cells (PBMCs). These TCRs come from a male donor with HIV.

The count of this clone is one. The chain uses TRBV4-3 and TRBJ2-4; D assignment may be TRBD1 or TRBD2 (6 bases each). This CDR3 spans 16 amino acids. Trimming stripped 2 bases from V and 8 bases from J, with 19 bases between. Germline V gene sequence: CDR1 LGHNA, CDR2 YSLEER. CDR3 sequence reads: CASSQWKGGAGDIQYF. DNA for the CDR3: TGCGCCAGCAGCCAATGGAAGGGGGGCGCCGGGGACATTCAGTACTTC.

The rearrangement joins TRBV7-2 to TRBJ1-5; 7 bases align to TRBD1. After removal of 3 bases from V and 2 bases from J, the junction contained 1 base not matched to a gene. CDR1 and CDR2 from the germline V gene are SGHTA and FQGNSA. The CDR3 is 14 residues long. The CDR3 reads CASSFTGGNQPQHF. The CDR3 DNA reads TGTGCCAGCAGCTTTACAGGGGGCAATCAGCCCCAGCATTTT.

V and J are TRBV9 and TRBJ2-1; TRBD2 agrees at 9 bases. Germline CDR1 is SGDLS and CDR2 is YYNGEE. This CDR3 region has 17 residues. Unmatched junction bases numbered 11, after V lost 0 bases and J lost 7 bases. The CDR3 is CASSVAPAGGSQNEQFF. As DNA, the CDR3 is TGTGCCAGCAGCGTAGCCCCAGCGGGGGGTTCCCAGAATGAGCAGTTCTTC. Full variable domain (missing parts from reference TRBV9 and TRBJ2-1): DSGVTQTPKHLITATGQRVTLRCSPRSGDLSVYWYQQSLDQGLQFLIQYYNGEERAKGNILERFSAQQFPDLHSELNLSSLELGDSALYFCASSVAPAGGSQNEQFFGPGTRLTVL.

The V call is TRBV7-8, the J call TRBJ2-7; D is undetermined. V shed 7 bases and J shed 0 bases, with 13 bases lying between them. The CDR3 sequence is 14 residues long. Germline V gives CDR1 SGHVS, CDR2 FQNEAQ. The CDR3 loop reads CASTPTGSSYEQYF. DNA of the CDR3: TGTGCCAGCACCCCCACGGGCAGCTCCTACGAGCAGTACTTC. Combining the CDR3 with reference TRBV7-8 and TRBJ2-7 gives the whole variable domain GAGVSQSPRYKVAKRGQDVALRCDPISGHVSLFWYQQALGQGPEFLTYFQNEAQLDKSGLPSDRFFAERPEGSVSTLKIQRTQQEDSAVYLCASTPTGSSYEQYFGPGTRLTVT.

V is TRBV28 and J is TRBJ2-1, with TRBD2 identical over 7 bases. This CDR3 spans 17 amino acids. From germline, CDR1 is MDHEN and CDR2 SYDVKM. V was clipped by 3 bases and J by 5 bases; unmatched bases: 13. CDR3 DNA: TGTGCCAGCAGTTTCGGTAGCGGGCCCCAGAGTGACAATGAGCAGTTCTTC. Protein sequence: CASSFGSGPQSDNEQFF. Filled out from reference TRBV28 and TRBJ2-1, the complete variable domain reads DVKVTQSSRYLVKRTGEKVFLECVQDMDHENMFWYRQDPGLGLRLIYFSYDVKMKEKGDIPEGYSVSREKKERFSLILESASTNQTSMYLCASSFGSGPQSDNEQFFGPGTRLTVL.

With regard to this clone: This sample also contains other DNA sequences that code for the same CDR3. The chain is built from TRBV28 and TRBJ2-5, with D uncertain. V lost 3 bases and J lost 4, with 3 bases in between. The CDR3 has 11 amino acids. Germline V gene data show CDR1 as MDHEN and CDR2 as SYDVKM. CDR3 sequence reads: CASSFRETQYF. The DNA for the CDR3 is TGTGCCAGCAGTTTCAGAGAGACCCAGTACTTC.

The V and J genes are TRBV7-2 and TRBJ2-1; either TRBD1 or TRBD2 may fit D (5 bases each). Germline CDR1 and CDR2: SGHTA and FQGNSA. Trimming stripped 3 bases from V and 7 bases from J, with 13 bases between. There are 14 residues in the CDR3. This CDR3 is CASSFGGWGNEQFF. The CDR3 DNA reads as TGTGCCAGCAGCTTTGGTGGGTGGGGGAATGAGCAGTTCTTC.

The V and J genes are TRBV6-1 and TRBJ2-7; D is possibly TRBD1 (6 bases). Germline CDR1 reads MNHNS; CDR2 reads SASEGT. CDR3 length equals 12 residues. V lost 3 bases to trimming and J lost 13 bases, with 16 bases between them. The CDR3 region has the DNA TGTGCCAGCAGTGAGATATCAGGGGCCTTCTACTTC. Translation gives CASSEISGAFYF.

The genes are TRBV19 and TRBJ1-6; D remains ambiguous. CDR3 size: 12 residues. Looked up from germline, CDR1 is LNHDA and CDR2 is SQIVND (reference sequence). Trimming shortened V by 8 bases and J by 4 bases, and 6 bases separated the two germline ends. The CDR3 spells CASQMYNSPLHF. The CDR3 nucleotides are TGTGCCAGTCAGATGTATAATTCACCCCTCCACTTT.

This clone was seen only once. The chain couples TRBV18 to TRBJ2-7; D gene ambiguous. The V gene's germline CDR1 is KGHSH and CDR2 LQKENI. There are 15 residues in the CDR3. The V end was cut by 3 bases, the J end by 0 bases, with 12 bases between. In nucleotides, the CDR3 is TGTGCCAGCTCACCTTCGGGTCCTAGCTCCTACGAGCAGTACTTC. Protein product: CASSPSGPSSYEQYF.

The chain carries TRBV4-3 and TRBJ1-3; D gene uncertain. V lost 1 base and J 8 bases, leaving 6 bases between the germline ends. Germline V gene lookup returns CDR1 LGHNA and CDR2 YSLEER. The CDR3 spans 12 residues. CDR3 coding DNA: TGCGCCAGCAGCCAAGCAGGAGACACCATATATTTT. Translation: CASSQAGDTIYF.

This chain uses TRBV6-6 with TRBJ2-3; 14 bases match TRBD2. Looked up from germline, CDR1 is MNHNY and CDR2 is SVGAGI (reference sequence). V shed 6 bases and J 6 bases; nucleotides not matched to a gene: 8. CDR3 length: 16 residues. CDR3 in amino acids: CASRLGTSGSLDTQYF. DNA for the CDR3: TGTGCCAGCAGATTGGGGACTAGCGGGAGTCTTGATACGCAGTATTTT.

The CDR3 loop is CASSEGQGDYGYTF. Here the CDR3 DNA reads TGTGCCAGCAGCGAGGGGCAGGGAGACTATGGCTACACCTTC. The V gene is TRBV5-6, the J gene TRBJ1-2; weak D call: TRBD1 (5 bases). This CDR3 is built from 14 residues. V was trimmed by 4 bases and J by 3 bases, leaving 13 bases between them. Germline V CDR1 and CDR2: SGHDT, YYEEEE.

The chain joins TRBV6-6 to TRBJ2-7, with D tentatively TRBD2 (5 bases). The CDR3 extends over 14 amino acids. Trimming removed 0 bases at V and 7 bases at J, with 13 bases between. Germline-derived CDR1 and CDR2 are MNHNY and SVGAGI (reference sequence). The CDR3 DNA is TGTGCCAGCAGTTACTCGGTTCTGGGAGTAGAGCAGTACTTC. Protein sequence: CASSYSVLGVEQYF.

This rearrangement joins TRBV14 to TRBJ2-1; 14 bases fit TRBD2. The CDR3 contains 15 residues. J gave up 13 bases and V 0 bases, and 5 bases lay outside the gene matches. Per the germline V gene, CDR1 is SGHDN and CDR2 is FVKESK. The CDR3 reads CASSQDLTSGRAQFF. CDR3 bases: TGTGCCAGCAGCCAAGATCTGACTAGCGGGAGGGCCCAGTTCTTC. Full variable domain (remainder filled in from reference TRBV14 and TRBJ2-1): EAGVTQFPSHSVIEKGQTVTLRCDPISGHDNLYWYRRVMGKEIKFLLHFVKESKQDESGMPNNRFLAERTGGTYSTLKVQPAELEDSGVYFCASSQDLTSGRAQFFGPGTRLTVL.